The 31 T cell receptor beta chains below were found in one sample sequenced in a study of CD8 T cells in Susac syndrome. After extraction with the RNeasy kit, 0.5 to 1 ug of the RNA was reverse transcribed using random hexamers. TCRdb itself ran the immunoSEQ multiplex PCR reads through MiXCR, one entry per CDR3 protein. The sample records tens of thousands of distinct CDR3 sequences, about 93% being singletons. Sequencing was done on a sample of CD4+ T cells from PBMCs. Receptors originate from a human donor with Susac syndrome.

The chain uses TRBV18 and TRBJ1-5; tentatively, D is TRBD1 (5 bases). Germline CDR1 and CDR2: KGHSH and LQKENI. The CDR3 consists of 14 residues. The V and J ends lost 3 bases and 3 bases respectively, with 9 bases between them. This CDR3 is CASSPQGTNQPQHF. The DNA of the CDR3 is TGTGCCAGCTCACCTCAGGGTACCAATCAGCCCCAGCATTTT.

The chain is built from TRBV5-8 and TRBJ2-3; 9 bases map to TRBD1. CDR3 length: 15 amino acids. The germline CDR1 and CDR2 sequences are SGHTS and YDEGEE. J lost 4 bases, V lost 4 bases, and 7 bases had no gene match. CDR3 DNA: TGTGCCAGCAGCCCCGGGACAGGGAAGCCAGATACGCAGTATTTT. Translation: CASSPGTGKPDTQYF.

The chain is built from TRBV18 and TRBJ1-6; D gene ambiguous. Germline CDR1 KGHSH, CDR2 LQKENI. CDR3 size: 14 residues. V gave up 3 bases and J gave up 6 bases, with 9 bases separating them. In DNA form, the CDR3 reads TGTGCCAGCTCACCCGACGGGATTAATTCACCCCTCCACTTT. Encoded protein: CASSPDGINSPLHF.

The chain joins TRBV5-4 to TRBJ2-5; D not certain. Germline V lookup: CDR1 SGHNT, CDR2 YYREEE (reference sequence). This CDR3 has 14 residues. Trimming cost V 0 bases and J 1 base, with 7 bases left between them. In DNA, the CDR3 is TGTGCCAGCAGCTTGGGGGCTAGCCAAGAGACCCAGTACTTC. This encodes CASSLGASQETQYF.

The chain has TRBV7-9 and TRBJ1-3; TRBD1 matches 8 bases. Germline CDR1 reads SEHNR; CDR2 reads FQNEAQ (reference sequence). With 5 bases clipped from V and 0 bases from J, the junction kept 3 bases outside the gene matches. This CDR3 has 15 amino acids. The chain's CDR3 is CASSRTGTSGNTIYF. The CDR3 DNA reads as TGTGCCAGCAGCAGGACAGGGACCTCTGGAAACACCATATATTTT. Full variable domain (remainder filled in from reference TRBV7-9 and TRBJ1-3): DTGVSQNPRHKITKRGQNVTFRCDPISEHNRLYWYRQTLGQGPEFLTYFQNEAQLEKSRLLSDRFSAERPKGSFSTLEIQRTEQGDSAMYLCASSRTGTSGNTIYFGEGSWLTVV.

This clonotype was seen once. The rearrangement links TRBV20-1 to TRBJ2-5; the D is unclear. V was pared by 1 base and J by 0 bases, with 6 bases between. CDR1 and CDR2 (germline): DFQATT, SNEGSKA (reference sequence). The CDR3 covers 13 residues. CDR3 sequence reads: CSARGADQETQYF. In nucleotides, the CDR3 is TGCAGTGCTAGAGGGGCAGACCAAGAGACCCAGTACTTC.

This chain uses TRBV24-1 with TRBJ2-3, with TRBD1 as a possible D gene (6 bases). In germline, CDR1 is KGHDR, CDR2 SFDVKD. Trimming took off 2 bases at V and 4 bases at J, with 15 bases between the two ends. This CDR3 is 16 amino acids long. The chain's CDR3 is CATSDSQGPGSDTQYF. In nucleotides, the CDR3 is TGTGCCACCAGTGATTCCCAGGGGCCGGGATCAGATACGCAGTATTTT.

This chain connects TRBV29-1 to TRBJ2-7; D is possibly TRBD2 (7 bases). Germline assignment: CDR1 SQVTM and CDR2 ANQGSEA. V lost 5 bases and J lost 2, with 13 bases in between. The CDR3 consists of 13 residues. CDR3 nucleotide sequence: TGCAGCGTTCGGGGGGCAGGACCCTACGAGCAGTACTTC. Translated, it gives CSVRGAGPYEQYF.

V gene TRBV7-8 combines with J gene TRBJ1-5, with 12 nucleotides matching TRBD1. V was pared by 5 bases and J by 4 bases, with 6 bases of the junction left unmatched. Germline V gene sequence: CDR1 SGHVS, CDR2 FQNEAQ. The CDR3 runs 16 residues. The CDR3 nucleotides read TGTGCCAGCAGCCCGTGGGACAGGGGGCGGAATCAGCCCCAGCATTTT. Amino acids: CASSPWDRGRNQPQHF.

The genes are TRBV4-3 and TRBJ2-7; 7 bases align to TRBD1. The CDR3 consists of 16 residues. With 4 bases clipped from V and 2 bases from J, the junction kept 11 bases outside the gene matches. Germline V gene sequence: CDR1 LGHNA, CDR2 YSLEER. The CDR3 reads CASSLSTGAGAYEQYF. The CDR3 DNA follows: TGCGCCAGCAGCCTGTCTACAGGGGCGGGTGCCTACGAGCAGTACTTC.

The V call is TRBV28, the J call TRBJ2-1; 8 bases are shared with TRBD2. The CDR3 totals 13 residues. Trimming at V came to 6 bases and at J to 6 bases, leaving 4 bases not matched to a gene. Germline CDR1 and CDR2: MDHEN and SYDVKM. The DNA for the CDR3 is TGTGCCAGCAGCTTACTAGCGGCCAATGAGCAGTTCTTC. Translating it yields CASSLLAANEQFF.

V is TRBV29-1 and J is TRBJ2-1, with 9 bases aligning to TRBD2. Germline CDR1 SQVTM, CDR2 ANQGSEA. V shed 7 bases, J shed 8 bases, and the junction held 12 bases outside the gene matches. There are 14 residues in the CDR3. The CDR3 sequence is CSARRGGLFDEQFF. The CDR3 DNA reads TGCAGCGCAAGGCGGGGGGGCCTTTTCGATGAGCAGTTCTTC.

V is TRBV29-1 and J is TRBJ2-7, with 10 nucleotides matching TRBD2. The V segment lost 4 bases and the J segment 3 bases; nucleotides outside the gene matches: 3. The CDR3 extends over 13 amino acids. Germline CDR1 SQVTM, CDR2 ANQGSEA. CDR3 protein: CSVAAGGHYEQYF. The CDR3 DNA follows: TGCAGCGTTGCAGCGGGAGGGCACTACGAGCAGTACTTC.

This clonotype has just a few counts. The V and J genes are TRBV12-3 or TRBV12-4 and TRBJ2-7; D is possibly TRBD2 (6 bases). The CDR3 loop spans 14 amino acids. The V end lost 7 bases, the J end lost 5 bases, and 18 bases lay between the germline ends. The CDR3 DNA sequence: TGTGCCAGCACCTACTCCGGGGGATCCCACGAGCAGTACTTC. It encodes CASTYSGGSHEQYF.

In DNA form, the CDR3 reads TGTGCCAGCAGTTCAGACCCCACTTCTTCTTTGTCCCAGCATTTT. This translates into CASSSDPTSSLSQHF. The V and J genes are TRBV12-3 or TRBV12-4 and TRBJ1-5; D unclear. The CDR3 extends over 15 amino acids. The V and J ends lost 4 bases and 11 bases respectively, with 21 bases between them.

The rearrangement links TRBV19 to TRBJ1-2; D is unclear. The CDR3 is made up of 13 amino acids. CDR1 is LNHDA, CDR2 SQIVND, per germline (reference sequence). The V and J ends lost 6 bases and 4 bases respectively, with 12 bases between them. The CDR3 loop is CASSPGRAYGYTF. CDR3 DNA sequence: TGTGCCAGTAGCCCCGGGCGAGCCTATGGCTACACCTTC. Based on the CDR3 plus reference TRBV19 and TRBJ1-2, the full variable domain is DGGITQSPKYLFRKEGQNVTLSCEQNLNHDAMYWYRQDPGQGLRLIYYSQIVNDFQKGDIAEGYSVSREKKESFPLTVTSAQKNPTAFYLCASSPGRAYGYTFGSGTRLTVV.

CDR3 sequence reads: CASSQGLTGQPQHF. CDR3 DNA: TGTGCCAGCAGCCAAGGGCTCACAGGGCAGCCCCAGCATTTT. The V and J genes are TRBV4-2 and TRBJ1-5, with a weak D call TRBD1 (6 bases). The CDR3 is made up of 14 amino acids. Germline V lookup: CDR1 LGHNA, CDR2 YNFKEQ. The ends were cut back, 1 base at V and 7 bases at J, with 11 bases in the middle.

V gene TRBV12-3 or TRBV12-4 combines with J gene TRBJ1-5; D perhaps matches TRBD1 (6 bases). V was shortened by 3 bases and J by 3 bases, with 24 bases between the two germline ends. CDR3 length: 19 amino acids. DNA for the CDR3: TGTGCCAGCAGTTTCTCCCCCTTGGCTGACAGGAGCCACAATCAGCCCCAGCATTTT. As protein: CASSFSPLADRSHNQPQHF.

The rearrangement links TRBV30 to TRBJ2-7, with 8 nucleotides matching TRBD1. Germline V gene sequence: CDR1 GTSNPN, CDR2 SVGIG (reference sequence). Trimming cost V 6 bases and J 2 bases; bases outside gene matches: 3. The CDR3 covers 12 residues. This CDR3 is CACDRGPYEQYF. The CDR3 nucleotides read TGTGCCTGTGACAGGGGTCCCTACGAGCAGTACTTC.

The chain employs TRBV6-2 or TRBV6-3 and TRBJ1-5, with D tentatively TRBD1 (6 bases). The germline V gene has CDR1 MNHEY and CDR2 SVGEGT. The CDR3 loop spans 15 amino acids. With 6 bases removed from V and 2 bases from J, the gap between germline ends came to 14 bases. CDR3 loop: CASSDRQGRNQPQHF. CDR3 bases: TGTGCCAGCAGCGACAGGCAGGGCCGCAATCAGCCCCAGCATTTT.

This chain uses TRBV5-6 with TRBJ2-6; no clear D gene. The length of the CDR3 is 15 residues. CDR1 and CDR2 (germline): SGHDT, YYEEEE. Trimming left V 0 bases short and J 2 bases short, with 6 bases between. In DNA, the CDR3 is TGTGCCAGCAGCTTGGAGTTCACTGGGGCCAACGTCCTGACTTTC. This encodes CASSLEFTGANVLTF.

In regard to this clonotype: The junction departs from the called germline gene at one end, perhaps through a read error. The rearrangement uses TRBV29-1 and TRBJ2-1; D gene unclear. Germline CDR1 reads SQVTM; CDR2 reads ANQGSEA. CDR3 length: 12 residues. In nucleotides, the CDR3 is TGTATCGGGTCGAGCTCCTACAATGAGCAGTTCTTC. Its translation is CIGSSSYNEQFF.

This rearrangement joins TRBV20-1 to TRBJ2-7; TRBD1 aligns across 12 bases. The trim removed 5 bases at V and 2 bases at J, leaving 7 bases unmatched. From germline, CDR1 is DFQATT and CDR2 SNEGSKA (reference sequence). This CDR3 is built from 15 residues. The CDR3 loop reads CSAGGGTGGAYEQYF. CDR3 sequence (DNA): TGCAGTGCTGGAGGGGGGACAGGGGGCGCCTACGAGCAGTACTTC.

The chain employs TRBV29-1 and TRBJ2-5; possible D gene TRBD1, 6 bases. The CDR3 loop spans 13 amino acids. Between the trimmed V and J ends, which lost 4 bases and 1 base, there was a span of 10 bases. Looked up from germline, CDR1 is SQVTM and CDR2 is ANQGSEA. As DNA, the CDR3 is TGCAGCGTTGCTCCAGGGGCCCAAGAGACCCAGTACTTC. Protein: CSVAPGAQETQYF.

This clonotype was detected only once. The genes are TRBV14 and TRBJ2-7, with D possibly being TRBD2 (6 bases). CDR1 and CDR2 (germline): SGHDN, FVKESK. The CDR3 runs 14 residues. V was clipped by 6 bases and J by 2 bases, with 14 bases between them. The CDR3: CASSHGRRAYEQYF. DNA of the CDR3: TGTGCCAGCAGTCATGGGAGGCGCGCCTACGAGCAGTACTTC.

The chain combines TRBV27 with TRBJ2-7; 11 positions agree with TRBD2. The V segment lost 6 bases and the J segment 9 bases; nucleotides outside the gene matches: 10. CDR1 MNHEY and CDR2 SMNVEV come from the germline V gene (reference sequence). The CDR3 loop spans 14 amino acids. The CDR3 sequence is CASSKPGLADWQYF. The CDR3 DNA is TGTGCCAGCAGCAAGCCGGGACTAGCGGACTGGCAGTACTTC.

The chain carries TRBV20-1 and TRBJ2-7; TRBD1 agrees at 7 bases. In germline, CDR1 is DFQATT, CDR2 SNEGSKA (reference sequence). J was trimmed by 1 base and V by 5 bases; bases with no gene match: 8. This CDR3 contains 14 residues. For the CDR3, the DNA is TGCAGTGCTGGTACAGGGGTTCGGTCCTACGAGCAGTACTTC. Protein sequence: CSAGTGVRSYEQYF.

This chain links TRBV20-1 with TRBJ2-7; 7 bases align to TRBD1. This CDR3 has 14 amino acids. Germline values: CDR1 DFQATT, CDR2 SNEGSKA (reference sequence). Germline trimming cut 5 bases from V and 6 bases from J; bases unmatched to any gene: 13. The DNA of the CDR3 is TGCAGTGCTGGGTCGAAACAGGGGTGGGCCGAGCAGTACTTC. This sequence encodes CSAGSKQGWAEQYF.

The CDR3 coding sequence is TGTGCCAGCATGTGGGGGCACACCGGGGAGCTGTTTTTT. Residues: CASMWGHTGELFF. The J gene is TRBJ2-2, the V gene TRBV2; perhaps TRBD1 as D (6 bases). The CDR3 is 13 amino acids. Deletions cut 7 bases from V and 3 bases from J, with 9 bases between. The germline CDR1 and CDR2 sequences are SNHLY and FYNNEI. Full variable domain (missing parts from reference TRBV2 and TRBJ2-2): EPEVTQTPSHQVTQMGQEVILRCVPISNHLYFYWYRQILGQKVEFLVSFYNNEISEKSEIFDDQFSVERPDGSNFTLKIRSTKLEDSAMYFCASMWGHTGELFFGEGSRLTVL.

CDR3 residues: CASSRQGSDYEQYF. In nucleotides, the CDR3 is TGTGCCAGCTCACGACAGGGGAGCGACTACGAGCAGTACTTC. This sequence joins TRBV18 and TRBJ2-7; TRBD1 matches 8 bases. V lost 4 bases and J lost 3; bases outside the gene matches: 5. The CDR3 covers 14 residues. CDR1 and CDR2 from the germline V gene are KGHSH and LQKENI.

The V gene is TRBV7-2, the J gene TRBJ1-3; 8 bases agree with TRBD1. The CDR3 totals 14 residues. Looked up from germline, CDR1 is SGHTA and CDR2 is FQGNSA. The V segment lost 4 bases and the J segment 7 bases; nucleotides outside the gene matches: 6. The CDR3 is CASSSRQGWNTIYF. In DNA, the CDR3 is TGTGCCAGCAGCTCAAGACAGGGGTGGAACACCATATATTTT.